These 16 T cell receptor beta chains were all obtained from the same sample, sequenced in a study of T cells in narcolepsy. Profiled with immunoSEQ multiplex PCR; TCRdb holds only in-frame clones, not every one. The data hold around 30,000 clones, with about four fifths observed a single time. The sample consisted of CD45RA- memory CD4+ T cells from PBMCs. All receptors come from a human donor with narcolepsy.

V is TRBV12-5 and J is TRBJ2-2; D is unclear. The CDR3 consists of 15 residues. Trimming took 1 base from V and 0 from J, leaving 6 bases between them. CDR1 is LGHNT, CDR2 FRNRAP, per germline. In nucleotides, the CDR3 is TGTGCTAGTGGTTTGGACAGCGCGAACACCGGGGAGCTGTTTTTT. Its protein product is CASGLDSANTGELFF.

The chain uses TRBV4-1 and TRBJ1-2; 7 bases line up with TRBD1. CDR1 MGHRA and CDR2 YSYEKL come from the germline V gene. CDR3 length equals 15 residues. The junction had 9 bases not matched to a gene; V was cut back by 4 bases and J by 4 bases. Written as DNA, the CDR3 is TGCGCCAGCAGCCCTGACAGGGAGGTAGTCTATGGCTACACCTTC. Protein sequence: CASSPDREVVYGYTF.

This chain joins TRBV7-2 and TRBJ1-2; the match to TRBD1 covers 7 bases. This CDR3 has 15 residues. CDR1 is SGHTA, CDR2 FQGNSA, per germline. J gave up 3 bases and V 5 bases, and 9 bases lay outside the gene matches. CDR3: CASSPPQGWDYGYTF. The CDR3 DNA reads TGTGCCAGCAGCCCACCACAGGGGTGGGACTATGGCTACACCTTC.

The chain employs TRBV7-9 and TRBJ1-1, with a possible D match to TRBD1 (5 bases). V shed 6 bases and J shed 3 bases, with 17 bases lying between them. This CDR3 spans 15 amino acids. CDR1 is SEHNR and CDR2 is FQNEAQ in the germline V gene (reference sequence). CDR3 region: CASSPGAGADTEAFF. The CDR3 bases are TGTGCCAGCAGTCCCGGGGCCGGGGCGGACACTGAAGCTTTCTTT.

The CDR3 nucleotides read TGTGCCAGCAGCTTCGACAGACGATACGAGCAGTACTTC. Encoded protein: CASSFDRRYEQYF. The gene calls are TRBV5-4 and TRBJ2-7, with D maybe TRBD1 (5 bases). The ends were cut back, 2 bases at V and 4 bases at J, with 10 bases in the middle. The length of the CDR3 is 13 residues. CDR1 is SGHNT, CDR2 YYREEE, per germline (reference sequence). The whole variable domain, remainder taken from reference TRBV5-4 and TRBJ2-7, is ETGVTQSPTHLIKTRGQQVTLRCSSQSGHNTVSWYQQALGQGPQFIFQYYREEENGRGNFPPRFSGLQFPNYSSELNVNALELDDSALYLCASSFDRRYEQYFGPGTRLTVT.

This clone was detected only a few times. The CDR3 sequence is CASSPDRMNTEAFF. CDR3 sequence (DNA): TGTGCCAGCAGCCCGGACAGGATGAACACTGAAGCTTTCTTT. The V call is TRBV9, the J call TRBJ1-1, with 7 bases identical to TRBD1. Looked up from germline, CDR1 is SGDLS and CDR2 is YYNGEE. This CDR3 spans 14 amino acids. Trimming at V came to 4 bases and at J to 0 bases, leaving 3 bases not matched to a gene.

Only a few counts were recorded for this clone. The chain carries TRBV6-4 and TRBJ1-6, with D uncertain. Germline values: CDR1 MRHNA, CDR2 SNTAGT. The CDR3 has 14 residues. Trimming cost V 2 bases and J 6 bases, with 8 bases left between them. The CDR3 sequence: CASSDNGVNSPLHF. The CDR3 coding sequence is TGTGCCAGCAGTGACAACGGGGTTAATTCACCCCTCCACTTT.

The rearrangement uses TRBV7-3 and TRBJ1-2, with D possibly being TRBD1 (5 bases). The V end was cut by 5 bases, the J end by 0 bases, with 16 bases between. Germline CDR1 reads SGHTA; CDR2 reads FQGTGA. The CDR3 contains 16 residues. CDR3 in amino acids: CASSGDGGVSNYGYTF. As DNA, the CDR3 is TGTGCCAGCAGCGGGGATGGGGGAGTGTCTAACTATGGCTACACCTTC.

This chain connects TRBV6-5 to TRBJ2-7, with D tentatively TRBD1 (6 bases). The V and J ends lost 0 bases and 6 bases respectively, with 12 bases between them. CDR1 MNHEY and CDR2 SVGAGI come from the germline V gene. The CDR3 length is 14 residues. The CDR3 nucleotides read TGTGCCAGCAGTTACTCCGGACAGTCGATCGAGCAGTACTTC. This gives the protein CASSYSGQSIEQYF.

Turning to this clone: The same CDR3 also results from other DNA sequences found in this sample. DNA for the CDR3: TGTGCCATCAGTGAGAGCACAGGGGAGGGAACTGAAGCTTTCTTT. Translating gives CAISESTGEGTEAFF. The chain uses TRBV10-3 and TRBJ1-1; 7 bases align to TRBD1. Germline CDR1 ENHRY, CDR2 SYGVKD. The CDR3 has 15 residues. Losses at the gene ends were 2 bases for V and 5 bases for J; bases not matched to a gene: 8.

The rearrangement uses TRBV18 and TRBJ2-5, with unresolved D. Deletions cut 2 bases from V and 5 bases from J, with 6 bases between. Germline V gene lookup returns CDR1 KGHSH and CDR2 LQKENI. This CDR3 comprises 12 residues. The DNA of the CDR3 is TGTGCCAGCTCACCATCCCGGGAGACCCAGTACTTC. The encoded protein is CASSPSRETQYF.

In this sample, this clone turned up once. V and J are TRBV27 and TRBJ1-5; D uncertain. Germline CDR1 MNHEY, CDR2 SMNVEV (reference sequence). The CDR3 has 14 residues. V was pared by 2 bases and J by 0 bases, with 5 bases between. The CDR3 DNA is TGTGCCAGCAGTTTAGGTTATAGCAATCAGCCCCAGCATTTT. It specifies CASSLGYSNQPQHF.

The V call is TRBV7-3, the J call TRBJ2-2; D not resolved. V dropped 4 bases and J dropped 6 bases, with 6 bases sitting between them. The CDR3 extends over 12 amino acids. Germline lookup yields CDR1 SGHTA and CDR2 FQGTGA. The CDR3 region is CASSWRPGELFF. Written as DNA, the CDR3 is TGTGCCAGCAGCTGGAGACCCGGGGAGCTGTTTTTT.

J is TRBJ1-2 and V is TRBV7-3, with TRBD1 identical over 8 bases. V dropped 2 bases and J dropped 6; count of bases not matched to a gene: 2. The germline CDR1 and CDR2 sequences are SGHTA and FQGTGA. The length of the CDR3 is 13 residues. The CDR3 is CASSLDRGDGYTF. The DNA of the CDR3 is TGTGCCAGCAGCTTAGACAGGGGCGATGGCTACACCTTC.

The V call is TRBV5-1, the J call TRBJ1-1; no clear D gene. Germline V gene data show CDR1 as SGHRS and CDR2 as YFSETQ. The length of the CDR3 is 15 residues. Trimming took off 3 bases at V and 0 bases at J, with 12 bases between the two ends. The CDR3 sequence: CASSYTDLLNTEAFF. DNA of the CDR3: TGCGCCAGCAGCTATACGGACCTGCTGAACACTGAAGCTTTCTTT.

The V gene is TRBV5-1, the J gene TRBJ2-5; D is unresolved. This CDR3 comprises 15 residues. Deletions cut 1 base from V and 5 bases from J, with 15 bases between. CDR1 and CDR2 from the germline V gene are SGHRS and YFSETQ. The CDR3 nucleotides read TGCGCCAGCAGCTTGAGACCGGGTGAAGGTGAGACCCAGTACTTC. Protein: CASSLRPGEGETQYF.